This record concerns one T cell receptor (beta chain) sequence. Antigen specificity is unknown. CDR1 is SGHTA, CDR2 FQGNSA, per germline. V dropped 6 bases and J dropped 6; count of bases not matched to a gene: 11. CDR3 length: 17 amino acids. The data are from a study of T cell repertoires in cytomegalovirus infection. MiXCR, applied by TCRdb to the reads, yields one record per CDR3 protein. The data contain approximately 130,000 distinct CDR3 sequences, about 24% of them seen just once; the ten biggest clones take up about a third. Whole-study findings and limits: Adding up the frequency of public TCR beta families identified people who carried CMV plus the relevant HLA.

The chain is built from TRBV7-2 and TRBJ2-6; 10 positions agree with TRBD2. The origin of this receptor is a human donor in good health (CMV status not recorded). Some clones in this sample may be carry-over from other donors' samples. The specimen sequenced was PBMCs, sequenced either directly or after in vitro stimulation (not recorded which). The CDR3 loop reads CASSRGLATLEANVLTF. The CDR3 coding sequence is TGTGCCAGCAGTAGGGGACTAGCGACCCTCGAGGCCAACGTCCTGACTTTC.